This T cell receptor (beta chain) was obtained from a study of shared clonotypes between healthy human individuals. Study overall: Serving as donors were two women and three men, whose ages spanned 18 to 49.

Profiling relied on immunoSEQ multiplex PCR, and the TCRdb table lists in-frame clones only, not all of them. Of about 490,000 clones in the sample, about 80% were seen once. Adults of Caucasian background living in Nashville, Tennessee made up all donors. CDR3 size: 15 residues. Looked up from germline, CDR1 is MGHRA and CDR2 is YSYEKL. J lost 5 bases, V lost 6 bases, and 8 bases had no gene match. This chain uses TRBV4-1 with TRBJ1-1; TRBD1 matches 11 bases. Sequencing input: PBMCs. The clonotype comes from a middle-aged woman in good health. Some clones in this sample may be carry-over from other donors' samples. The chain's CDR3 is CASRWTGGWKTEAFF. The CDR3 DNA follows: TGCGCCAGCAGGTGGACAGGGGGCTGGAAAACTGAAGCTTTCTTT.